The 9 T cell receptor beta chains given below trace back to one sample, sequenced in a study of cytomegalovirus exposure and HLA in healthy donors. 13 Jbeta primers and 60 Vbeta primers were used for the PCR. Produced via immunoSEQ multiplex PCR; TCRdb's table is partial and in-frame only. The profile shows about 170,000 clones, around 74% of them singletons. Sequencing was performed on PBMCs. These receptors came from a female donor in good health and CMV-seronegative.

CDR3 amino acids: CASKNREDYGYTF. The DNA for the CDR3 is TGCGCCAGCAAAAACAGGGAAGACTATGGCTACACCTTC. The V and J genes are TRBV5-1 and TRBJ1-2; the D gene is possibly TRBD1 (6 bases). V was pared by 6 bases and J by 3 bases, with 12 bases between. This CDR3 comprises 13 residues. Per germline, CDR1 SGHRS and CDR2 YFSETQ. The full variable domain, completed using reference TRBV5-1 and TRBJ1-2, is KAGVTQTPRYLIKTRGQQVTLSCSPISGHRSVSWYQQTPGQGLQFLFEYFSETQRNKGNFPGRFSGRQFSNSRSEMNVSTLELGDSALYLCASKNREDYGYTFGSGTRLTVV.

The sample holds a few counts of this clone. The chain is built from TRBV5-1 and TRBJ2-2; 7 nucleotides line up with TRBD2. Trimming removed 3 bases from V and 3 bases from J; junction bases left unmatched: 5. This CDR3 is built from 15 residues. The germline gives CDR1 SGHRS, CDR2 YFSETQ. The CDR3 nucleotides are TGCGCCAGCAGCTCCTCGGGGGGTGACACCGGGGAGCTGTTTTTT. This gives the protein CASSSSGGDTGELFF.

The rearrangement joins TRBV28 to TRBJ2-7, with D hard to call. Germline V CDR1 and CDR2: MDHEN, SYDVKM. The CDR3 is 14 residues long. V was clipped by 2 bases and J by 1 base, with 9 bases between them. CDR3 region: CASSLSTVSYEQYF. CDR3 sequence (DNA): TGTGCCAGCAGTTTAAGCACAGTTTCCTACGAGCAGTACTTC.

J is TRBJ1-1 and V is TRBV5-6, with D possibly TRBD1 on 5 matching bases. Between the trimmed V and J ends, which lost 2 bases and 4 bases, there was a span of 12 bases. CDR1 SGHDT and CDR2 YYEEEE come from the germline V gene. CDR3 length: 14 amino acids. This chain's CDR3 is CASSLAGVGTEAFF. The CDR3 bases are TGTGCCAGCAGCTTAGCGGGGGTAGGCACTGAAGCTTTCTTT. The whole variable domain, remainder taken from reference TRBV5-6 and TRBJ1-1, is DAGVTQSPTHLIKTRGQQVTLRCSPKSGHDTVSWYQQALGQGPQFIFQYYEEEERQRGNFPDRFSGHQFPNYSSELNVNALLLGDSALYLCASSLAGVGTEAFFGQGTRLTVV.

The rearrangement uses TRBV19 and TRBJ1-2; D might be TRBD1 (5 bases). The CDR3 has 12 residues. V was pared by 5 bases and J by 6 bases, with 10 bases between. Looked up from germline, CDR1 is LNHDA and CDR2 is SQIVND (reference sequence). The CDR3 DNA reads as TGTGCCAGTAGTCAGGGTATTAATGGCTACACCTTC. Translation: CASSQGINGYTF.

V usage is TRBV11-2 and J usage is TRBJ2-2; D not resolved. CDR3 size: 14 residues. Germline V gene lookup returns CDR1 SGHAT and CDR2 FQNNGV. The germline V and J ends were trimmed by 3 bases and 3 bases, with 8 bases remaining between them. The CDR3 region is CASSFSLDTGELFF. DNA of the CDR3: TGTGCCAGCAGCTTTTCCTTAGACACCGGGGAGCTGTTTTTT.

CDR3 bases: TGTGCCAGCAGTTTCCTGCCTGCGCAATCCTACAATGAGCAGTTCTTC. This codes for CASSFLPAQSYNEQFF. V usage is TRBV27 and J usage is TRBJ2-1; no firm D call. V lost 3 bases to trimming and J lost 1 base, with 13 bases between them. Looked up from germline, CDR1 is MNHEY and CDR2 is SMNVEV (reference sequence). This CDR3 region has 16 residues.

V is TRBV2 and J is TRBJ2-3; 7 nucleotides match TRBD2. The CDR3 runs 17 residues. V shed 2 bases and J 0 bases; nucleotides not matched to a gene: 8. Per germline, CDR1 SNHLY and CDR2 FYNNEI. The CDR3: CASSEFSTSVSTDTQYF. In DNA, the CDR3 is TGTGCCAGCAGTGAATTTTCTACTAGCGTTAGCACAGATACGCAGTATTTT.

The chain uses TRBV15 and TRBJ1-2; 8 bases fit TRBD1. V was pared by 0 bases and J by 7 bases, with 7 bases of the junction left unmatched. Germline CDR1 is LNHNV and CDR2 is YYDKDF (reference sequence). The CDR3 is 15 amino acids. CDR3 nucleotide sequence: TGTGCCACCAGCAGAGATCGGACAGGGAGTAGTGGCTACACCTTC. It specifies CATSRDRTGSSGYTF. The full variable domain, its missing parts supplied by reference TRBV15 and TRBJ1-2, is DAMVIQNPRYQVTQFGKPVTLSCSQTLNHNVMYWYQQKSSQAPKLLFHYYDKDFNNEADTPDNFQSRRPNTSFCFLDIRSPGLGDTAMYLCATSRDRTGSSGYTFGSGTRLTVV.